Listed below are T cell receptor beta chains from one sample, sequenced in a study of CD8 T cells in Susac syndrome. MiXCR, run by TCRdb on the immunoSEQ multiplex PCR reads, gives a single entry per CDR3 protein. This table has around 300,000 distinct CDR3 sequences, around 91% appearing once. Input material: CD8+ T cells from PBMCs. The receptors shown here come from a human donor with multiple sclerosis. CDR3s include the opening cysteine and the closing phenylalanine or tryptophan. Fields, in order: J gene, V gene, D gene, CDR3 DNA, CDR3 protein. D genes are given only for firm matches.

TRBJ2-1 TRBV6-2/TRBV6-3 TRBD1 TGTGCCAGCACCGACAGGGGTTACAATGAGCAGTTCTTC CASTDRGYNEQFF
TRBJ2-7 TRBV7-9 - TGTGCCAGCAGCTCCTCCAGGGCACTCTCCTACGAGCAGTACTTC CASSSSRALSYEQYF
TRBJ1-2 TRBV27 - TGTGCCAGCAGTTTAACTCCGGACAAGGTCTATGGCTACACCTTC CASSLTPDKVYGYTF
TRBJ2-1 TRBV20-1 TRBD2 TGCAGTGCTGGACCCCGACTAGCGCTTTTACCCTACAATGAGCAGTTCTTC CSAGPRLALLPYNEQFF
TRBJ2-1 TRBV29-1 - TGCAGCGTTGAAGGGGGACCGACAGGCAATGAGCAGTTCTTC CSVEGGPTGNEQFF
TRBJ2-1 TRBV4-3 TRBD2 TGCGCCAGCAGCACTAGCGCTACCTACAATGAGCAGTTCTTC CASSTSATYNEQFF
TRBJ2-1 TRBV29-1 TRBD2 TGCAGCGTAGCAGGACTAGCTGACACCTACAATGAGCAGTTCTTC CSVAGLADTYNEQFF
TRBJ2-7 TRBV20-1 TRBD1 TGCAGTACCGGACAGGGTTTGTACGAGCAGTACTTC CSTGQGLYEQYF
TRBJ2-7 TRBV4-2 - TGTGCCAGCAGCCAAGGACGGGACACGTACTACGAGCAGTACTTC CASSQGRDTYYEQYF
TRBJ2-7 TRBV4-1 - TGCGCCAGCAGCCAAGATAAAGGGGGTTGGGGCGAGCAGTACTTC CASSQDKGGWGEQYF